Below are 31 T cell receptor beta chains sequenced from a single sample in a study of OX40 agonist ivuxolimab in advanced cancers. Receptors were amplified or captured by the immunoSEQ multiplex PCR assay. Entries here come from immuneACCESS through TCRdb and include only in-frame sequences with V and J called. Some clones fail to appear in such tables; in the studies checked, an unresolved V gene covers under half of the shortfall, and the cause of the remainder is unknown. The sample data list some 57,000 clones, and approximately 86% of these were observed just once. The top ten constitute about 1% of the sample. Sequencing used CD4+ or CD8+ T cells sorted from blood, obtained in a trial of the OX40 agonist ivuxolimab. The source is an adult with an advanced solid tumor such as melanoma, head and neck, liver or kidney cancer.

The rearrangement links TRBV6-5 to TRBJ2-7; TRBD2 matches at 8 bases. Trimming cost V 5 bases and J 3 bases; bases outside gene matches: 9. There are 15 residues in the CDR3. Germline V gene sequence: CDR1 MNHEY, CDR2 SVGAGI. CDR3 amino acids: CASSQKAGVNYEQYF. The DNA of the CDR3 is TGTGCCAGCAGTCAAAAAGCGGGAGTGAACTACGAGCAGTACTTC.

This chain uses TRBV6-1 with TRBJ2-3, with TRBD1 as a possible D gene (6 bases). CDR3 length: 15 amino acids. CDR1 MNHNS and CDR2 SASEGT come from the germline V gene. The V end lost 4 bases, the J end lost 0 bases, and 11 bases lay between the germline ends. The CDR3 is CASSVSGQSTDTQYF. For the CDR3, the DNA is TGTGCCAGCAGTGTAAGCGGACAGAGCACAGATACGCAGTATTTT.

The chain has TRBV4-1 and TRBJ2-1, with D maybe TRBD2 (6 bases). This CDR3 has 15 amino acids. From germline, CDR1 is MGHRA and CDR2 YSYEKL. V dropped 4 bases and J dropped 0 bases, with 10 bases sitting between them. This chain's CDR3 is CASSPRTISYNEQFF. Written as DNA, the CDR3 is TGCGCCAGCAGCCCCCGGACTATCTCCTACAATGAGCAGTTCTTC.

The chain carries TRBV6-8 and TRBJ2-7, with D maybe TRBD1 (8 bases). This CDR3 has 16 residues. V was pared by 4 bases and J by 2 bases, with 18 bases between. CDR1 is MNHGY and CDR2 is SAAAGT in the germline V gene. The CDR3 DNA sequence: TGTGCCAGCAGTTTGGGAGGGACAGGACCAACCTACGAGCAGTACTTC. Protein: CASSLGGTGPTYEQYF.

In DNA, the CDR3 is TGCGCCAGCAGCCAAGCCCTTTTTAGCTCCTACGAGCAGTACTTC. Translation: CASSQALFSSYEQYF. This chain connects TRBV4-1 to TRBJ2-7, with D unresolved. V lost 1 base, J lost 0 bases, and 10 bases lay in between. The CDR3 sequence is 15 residues long. Germline V lookup: CDR1 MGHRA, CDR2 YSYEKL.

The chain recombines TRBV27 with TRBJ2-5; D gene ambiguous. This CDR3 contains 13 residues. Germline-derived CDR1 and CDR2 are MNHEY and SMNVEV (reference sequence). V was shortened by 2 bases and J by 2 bases, with 6 bases between the two germline ends. The CDR3 sequence is CASSLNGQETQYF. The CDR3 DNA reads TGTGCCAGCAGTTTAAACGGGCAAGAGACCCAGTACTTC.

This chain connects TRBV28 to TRBJ2-7, with a possible D match to TRBD1 (6 bases). Germline V gene data show CDR1 as MDHEN and CDR2 as SYDVKM. Trimming removed 3 bases at V and 2 bases at J, with 8 bases between. The CDR3 covers 13 residues. The CDR3 coding sequence is TGTGCCAGCAGTTTGGACAGAGCCTACGAGCAGTACTTC. This codes for CASSLDRAYEQYF. Based on the CDR3 plus reference TRBV28 and TRBJ2-7, the full variable domain is DVKVTQSSRYLVKRTGEKVFLECVQDMDHENMFWYRQDPGLGLRLIYFSYDVKMKEKGDIPEGYSVSREKKERFSLILESASTNQTSMYLCASSLDRAYEQYFGPGTRLTVT.

The rearrangement links TRBV10-3 to TRBJ2-1; tentatively, D is TRBD1 (6 bases). The CDR3 is 12 amino acids. Germline values: CDR1 ENHRY, CDR2 SYGVKD. Trimming took off 4 bases at V and 5 bases at J, with 6 bases between the two ends. The chain's CDR3 is CAISAGDNEQFF. For the CDR3, the DNA is TGTGCCATCAGTGCAGGGGACAATGAGCAGTTCTTC.

V gene TRBV27 combines with J gene TRBJ2-6, with D perhaps TRBD1 (6 bases). The CDR3 is 15 residues long. The germline CDR1 and CDR2 sequences are MNHEY and SMNVEV (reference sequence). The V gene lost 4 bases and the J gene lost 3 bases, with 10 bases spanning the gap. Here the CDR3 reads CASSSQGYGANVLTF. Here the CDR3 DNA reads TGTGCCAGCAGTTCCCAGGGGTATGGGGCCAACGTCCTGACTTTC. Supplemented by reference TRBV27 and TRBJ2-6, the full variable domain reads EAQVTQNPRYLITVTGKKLTVTCSQNMNHEYMSWYRQDPGLGLRQIYYSMNVEVTDKGDVPEGYKVSRKEKRNFPLILESPSPNQTSLYFCASSSQGYGANVLTFGAGSRLTVL.

The J gene is TRBJ1-1, the V gene TRBV5-1; no clear D. V lost 0 bases to trimming and J lost 1 base, with 7 bases between them. This CDR3 comprises 14 residues. Germline-derived CDR1 and CDR2 are SGHRS and YFSETQ. This CDR3 is CASSLAQQNTEAFF. The CDR3 nucleotides are TGCGCCAGCAGCTTGGCACAGCAGAACACTGAAGCTTTCTTT.

V gene TRBV6-1 combines with J gene TRBJ2-2; 7 nucleotides match TRBD1. Germline V gene lookup returns CDR1 MNHNS and CDR2 SASEGT. J lost 0 bases, V lost 6 bases, and 4 bases had no gene match. There are 15 residues in the CDR3. As DNA, the CDR3 is TGTGCCAGCAGGGGACAGTTCGCGAACACCGGGGAGCTGTTTTTT. This codes for CASRGQFANTGELFF.

The chain employs TRBV7-9 and TRBJ2-1; either TRBD1 or TRBD2 may fit D (6 bases each). With 0 bases removed from V and 7 bases from J, the gap between germline ends came to 10 bases. The CDR3 is made up of 14 amino acids. Per germline, CDR1 SEHNR and CDR2 FQNEAQ (reference sequence). The CDR3 loop reads CASSLAEGGNEQFF. The CDR3 DNA reads as TGTGCCAGCAGCTTAGCGGAAGGGGGGAATGAGCAGTTCTTC.

The V gene is TRBV5-5, the J gene TRBJ2-1; D is undetermined. The V end lost 3 bases, the J end lost 9 bases, and 13 bases lay between the germline ends. Germline V gene data show CDR1 as SGHKS and CDR2 as YYEKEE (reference sequence). This CDR3 has 13 amino acids. CDR3 residues: CASSSGRRGEQFF. CDR3 in DNA: TGTGCCAGCAGCTCGGGTAGGCGTGGTGAGCAGTTCTTC.

This chain uses TRBV2 with TRBJ2-5; 8 bases line up with TRBD1. There are 14 residues in the CDR3. With 3 bases clipped from V and 4 bases from J, the junction kept 4 bases outside the gene matches. Germline loops: CDR1 SNHLY, CDR2 FYNNEI. The CDR3 loop is CASSERTGSETQYF. The CDR3, as DNA: TGTGCCAGCAGTGAGCGGACAGGGTCAGAGACCCAGTACTTC.

The chain uses TRBV5-1 and TRBJ2-3; perhaps TRBD1 as D (5 bases). The germline V and J ends were trimmed by 1 base and 1 base, with 7 bases remaining between them. Germline CDR1 is SGHRS and CDR2 is YFSETQ. This CDR3 spans 14 amino acids. As DNA, the CDR3 is TGCGCCAGCAGCTTGCAGGGCGGCACAGATACGCAGTATTTT. It is translated as CASSLQGGTDTQYF.

V is TRBV4-2 and J is TRBJ1-1; TRBD1 aligns across 7 bases. The CDR3 covers 13 residues. CDR1 is LGHNA, CDR2 YNFKEQ, per germline. J was trimmed by 4 bases and V by 8 bases; bases with no gene match: 7. CDR3 loop: CASLGGPGTEAFF. In DNA form, the CDR3 reads TGTGCCAGCCTAGGGGGCCCGGGCACTGAAGCTTTCTTT.

J is TRBJ1-2 and V is TRBV15; 10 bases are shared with TRBD1. This CDR3 region has 16 residues. With 4 bases clipped from V and 5 bases from J, the junction kept 10 bases outside the gene matches. Germline CDR1 LNHNV, CDR2 YYDKDF (reference sequence). CDR3: CATSNPRQGAGYGYTF. In DNA form, the CDR3 reads TGTGCCACCAGCAATCCTAGACAGGGGGCAGGGTATGGCTACACCTTC.

This chain connects TRBV30 to TRBJ1-1; 9 bases are a match to TRBD1. The CDR3 consists of 13 residues. Losses at the gene ends were 5 bases for V and 5 bases for J; bases not matched to a gene: 6. Germline assignment: CDR1 GTSNPN and CDR2 SVGIG (reference sequence). Here the CDR3 reads CAWEGQGRTEAFF. As DNA, the CDR3 is TGTGCCTGGGAGGGACAGGGAAGGACTGAAGCTTTCTTT.

Only one count was recorded for this clone. The V gene is TRBV18, the J gene TRBJ2-2, with 7 bases matching TRBD1. J was trimmed by 2 bases and V by 1 base; bases with no gene match: 1. CDR3 length: 15 amino acids. Looked up from germline, CDR1 is KGHSH and CDR2 is LQKENI. The CDR3 sequence: CASSPQGANTGELFF. DNA of the CDR3: TGTGCCAGCTCACCACAGGGGGCAAACACCGGGGAGCTGTTTTTT.

The J gene is TRBJ2-1, the V gene TRBV9; 7 positions match TRBD1. Germline V lookup: CDR1 SGDLS, CDR2 YYNGEE. The junction had 6 bases not matched to a gene; V was cut back by 3 bases and J by 6 bases. The CDR3 sequence is 14 residues long. CDR3 bases: TGTGCCAGCAGCGGGACAGGAGGCCTCAATGAGCAGTTCTTC. Translating gives CASSGTGGLNEQFF.

The V call is TRBV11-2, the J call TRBJ2-5; a possible D gene is TRBD2 (6 bases). V was cut by 6 bases and J by 0 bases, with 14 bases left in between. Germline V CDR1 and CDR2: SGHAT, FQNNGV. The CDR3 loop spans 15 amino acids. CDR3: CASSLFGGDQETQYF. The CDR3 DNA follows: TGTGCCAGCAGTTTGTTCGGAGGGGACCAAGAGACCCAGTACTTC.

This clone was counted a single time. The chain has TRBV19 and TRBJ2-1; 8 nucleotides agree with TRBD1. This CDR3 is 15 amino acids long. The ends lost 5 bases at V and 7 bases at J; junction bases unmatched: 10. Germline loops: CDR1 LNHDA, CDR2 SQIVND (reference sequence). CDR3 protein: CASSETWTGRNEQFF. As DNA, the CDR3 is TGTGCCAGTAGTGAGACCTGGACAGGGAGGAATGAGCAGTTCTTC.

The chain is built from TRBV6-5 and TRBJ2-5; D perhaps matches TRBD2 (5 bases). Germline assignment: CDR1 MNHEY and CDR2 SVGAGI. The V end was cut by 2 bases, the J end by 1 base, with 11 bases between. The CDR3 consists of 15 residues. CDR3 bases: TGTGCCAGCAGTTACGACGGACTCCCCCAAGAGACCCAGTACTTC. Amino acids: CASSYDGLPQETQYF.

The V call is TRBV18, the J call TRBJ2-1, with 10 bases fitting TRBD2. V shed 5 bases and J 6 bases; nucleotides not matched to a gene: 7. Germline values: CDR1 KGHSH, CDR2 LQKENI. This CDR3 region has 15 residues. This CDR3 reads CASSSLAGDGNEQFF. Here the CDR3 DNA reads TGTGCCAGCTCAAGTCTAGCGGGGGACGGCAATGAGCAGTTCTTC.

Note on this clone: At one end the junction does not follow the germline gene, possibly because of a read error. CDR3: CASSPPVRYGYTF. The CDR3 DNA is TGTGCCAGCTCCCCACCGGTCCGGTATGGCTACACCTTC. This chain connects TRBV18 to TRBJ1-2; no clear D. The CDR3 is 13 amino acids. Germline V gene sequence: CDR1 KGHSH, CDR2 LQKENI.

The J gene is TRBJ2-1, the V gene TRBV6-6; 13 nucleotides match TRBD2. V shed 4 bases, J shed 9 bases, and the junction held 6 bases outside the gene matches. Per germline, CDR1 MNHNY and CDR2 SVGAGI (reference sequence). The CDR3 is 15 residues long. Here the CDR3 reads CASSSGLAGRGEQFF. CDR3 nucleotide sequence: TGTGCCAGCAGTTCGGGACTAGCGGGAAGGGGTGAGCAGTTCTTC.

The chain links TRBV5-5 to TRBJ2-5; no clear D gene. The CDR3 is made up of 16 amino acids. Germline V lookup: CDR1 SGHKS, CDR2 YYEKEE (reference sequence). V dropped 1 base and J dropped 1 base, with 14 bases sitting between them. The CDR3 nucleotides read TGTGCCAGCAGCTTGTTGGTGGACGTACTCCAAGAGACCCAGTACTTC. Residues: CASSLLVDVLQETQYF.

This sequence joins TRBV19 and TRBJ1-2, with D perhaps TRBD1 (6 bases). This CDR3 has 13 residues. Germline assignment: CDR1 LNHDA and CDR2 SQIVND (reference sequence). V was clipped by 9 bases and J by 4 bases, with 15 bases between them. The CDR3 DNA is TGTGCCAGCTGTGCAGGGGCCTGCTATGGCTACACCTTC. Its protein product is CASCAGACYGYTF.

This CDR3 reads CASSQDQGEGEKLFF. As DNA, the CDR3 is TGCGCCAGCAGCCAAGATCAGGGGGAAGGTGAAAAACTGTTTTTT. This rearrangement joins TRBV4-3 to TRBJ1-4; 7 nucleotides agree with TRBD1. The junction had 5 bases not matched to a gene; V was cut back by 0 bases and J by 7 bases. Per the germline V gene, CDR1 is LGHNA and CDR2 is YSLEER. The CDR3 runs to 15 residues.

The V gene is TRBV10-2, the J gene TRBJ1-2, with TRBD1 matching over 11 bases. Per the germline V gene, CDR1 is WSHSY and CDR2 is SAAADI. This CDR3 has 16 residues. The J segment lost 3 bases and the V segment lost 3 bases, leaving 6 bases of the junction unmatched. This CDR3 is CASSERTGGFYYGYTF. The CDR3 DNA reads as TGCGCCAGCAGTGAAAGGACAGGGGGCTTTTACTATGGCTACACCTTC.

The genes are TRBV28 and TRBJ1-5, with 8 bases that match TRBD1. J gave up 7 bases and V 10 bases, and 12 bases lay outside the gene matches. The length of the CDR3 is 14 residues. Germline values: CDR1 MDHEN, CDR2 SYDVKM. CDR3 nucleotide sequence: TGTGCCATCCTACACTCGACAGGGGCCCAGCCCCAGCATTTT. Its translation is CAILHSTGAQPQHF.